One sample yielded the 22 T cell receptor beta chains listed below, sequenced in a study of cytotoxic CD8 clonotypes in ibrutinib-treated CLL (dated by TCRdb to the early 2020s). Reading the label with the study, this specimen's time point is: progressive disease on ibrutinib. The library was obtained by the immunoSEQ multiplex PCR assay. Entries here come from immuneACCESS through TCRdb and include only in-frame sequences with V and J called. Some clones fail to appear in such tables; in the studies checked, an unresolved V gene covers under half of the shortfall, and the cause of the remainder is unknown. The table for this sample lists over 250,000 clones; more than 70% of them were counted only once. About 6% of the sample is in the top ten clones. The specimen comprised PBMCs, sampled at disease progression, from a patient treated with ibrutinib. The receptors come from a human donor with chronic lymphocytic leukemia.

This clone was found a few times. V is TRBV10-1 and J is TRBJ2-7; 11 bases are shared with TRBD2. Germline values: CDR1 WNHNN, CDR2 SYGVQD (reference sequence). V trimming: 0 bases; J trimming: 5 bases; junction bases outside the gene matches: 6. The CDR3 totals 16 residues. CDR3 nucleotide sequence: TGCGCCAGCAGTGAGTCCTCTAGCGGGAGGTTCAACGAGCAGTACTTC. Its protein is CASSESSSGRFNEQYF.

Here the CDR3 reads CASSRGKGGYEQYF. The CDR3 DNA reads as TGTGCCAGTAGTAGGGGCAAGGGCGGCTACGAGCAGTACTTC. The chain employs TRBV19 and TRBJ2-7, with D perhaps matching TRBD1 (5 bases). This CDR3 has 14 amino acids. Germline CDR1 LNHDA, CDR2 SQIVND (reference sequence). Trimming stripped 4 bases from V and 3 bases from J, with 13 bases between.

V is TRBV5-6 and J is TRBJ2-2, with 9 bases that match TRBD1. The length of the CDR3 is 15 residues. Germline V gene lookup returns CDR1 SGHDT and CDR2 YYEEEE. The ends lost 3 bases at V and 1 base at J; junction bases unmatched: 1. The CDR3 here is CASSWGQGNTGELFF. The CDR3 DNA reads TGTGCCAGCAGCTGGGGACAGGGGAACACCGGGGAGCTGTTTTTT.

V gene TRBV7-6 combines with J gene TRBJ1-1; the D is unclear. V was cut by 4 bases and J by 1 base, with 16 bases left in between. This CDR3 has 16 residues. The germline gives CDR1 SGHVS, CDR2 FNYEAQ. The CDR3 DNA sequence: TGTGCCAGCAGCTCCCGGGAAGGAGGGTCGAACACTGAAGCTTTCTTT. This codes for CASSSREGGSNTEAFF.

The CDR3 bases are TGCGCCAGCAGCCAAGAGCGCAGTGGAACTGAAGCTTTCTTT. Protein sequence: CASSQERSGTEAFF. The rearrangement uses TRBV4-1 and TRBJ1-1; D unclear. The CDR3 covers 14 residues. CDR1 MGHRA and CDR2 YSYEKL come from the germline V gene. V dropped 0 bases and J dropped 5 bases, with 10 bases sitting between them.

The chain carries TRBV7-3 and TRBJ2-1; 7 nucleotides match TRBD2. In germline, CDR1 is SGHTA, CDR2 FQGTGA. With 4 bases clipped from V and 15 bases from J, the junction kept 15 bases outside the gene matches. The CDR3 length is 14 residues. The CDR3 DNA sequence: TGTGCCAGCAGCTCAAGAACGTTGGCGGGAGAAAGGTTCTTC. Translated, it gives CASSSRTLAGERFF.

The chain has TRBV25-1 and TRBJ2-4, with D maybe TRBD2 (5 bases). The length of the CDR3 is 13 residues. The germline CDR1 and CDR2 sequences are MGHDK and SYGVNS. Between the trimmed V and J ends, which lost 7 bases and 6 bases, there was a span of 13 bases. CDR3 amino acids: CASTRGGSNIQYF. Here the CDR3 DNA reads TGTGCCAGCACCCGGGGTGGATCAAACATTCAGTACTTC.

V and J are TRBV4-3 and TRBJ1-4; a possible D gene is TRBD1 (5 bases). The germline CDR1 and CDR2 sequences are LGHNA and YSLEER. V lost 0 bases to trimming and J lost 2 bases, with 7 bases between them. The CDR3 runs 15 residues. The CDR3 region has the DNA TGCGCCAGCAGCCAAGAGGGGGTTACTAATGAAAAACTGTTTTTT. Translation: CASSQEGVTNEKLFF.

The rearrangement links TRBV11-1 to TRBJ1-1; maybe TRBD1 (5 bases). CDR3 length equals 14 residues. Germline loops: CDR1 SGHAT, CDR2 FQDESV (reference sequence). V was clipped by 2 bases and J by 4 bases, with 11 bases between them. The CDR3 loop reads CASSLFLRATEAFF. The CDR3 DNA follows: TGTGCCAGCAGCTTATTTCTCAGGGCCACTGAAGCTTTCTTT.

The rearrangement links TRBV2 to TRBJ1-2, with TRBD1 as a possible D gene (6 bases). V was clipped by 7 bases and J by 6 bases, with 18 bases between them. The CDR3 totals 14 residues. The germline CDR1 and CDR2 sequences are SNHLY and FYNNEI. The CDR3 sequence is CASTPAGRGNGYTF. CDR3 in DNA: TGTGCCAGCACCCCGGCCGGCAGGGGCAATGGCTACACCTTC.

This clone has a handful of counts. V and J are TRBV5-1 and TRBJ1-2; TRBD1 matches 9 bases. With V trimmed by 7 bases and J by 4 bases, 5 bases remained unmatched. The CDR3 length is 13 residues. The V gene's germline CDR1 is SGHRS and CDR2 YFSETQ. The CDR3 loop is CASDAGQGYGYTF. The CDR3 DNA follows: TGCGCCAGCGATGCGGGACAGGGCTATGGCTACACCTTC. Complete variable domain (other parts from reference TRBV5-1 and TRBJ1-2): KAGVTQTPRYLIKTRGQQVTLSCSPISGHRSVSWYQQTPGQGLQFLFEYFSETQRNKGNFPGRFSGRQFSNSRSEMNVSTLELGDSALYLCASDAGQGYGYTFGSGTRLTVV.

V and J are TRBV5-4 and TRBJ2-1; D call uncertain. Trimming took off 1 base at V and 7 bases at J, with 6 bases between the two ends. This CDR3 comprises 12 residues. Germline V gene sequence: CDR1 SGHNT, CDR2 YYREEE (reference sequence). CDR3 in DNA: TGTGCCAGCAGCTTGAGTTGGAATGAGCAGTTCTTC. Amino acid sequence: CASSLSWNEQFF.

The DNA for the CDR3 is TGTGCCAGCAGCTGGGGACTAGCGGGGGTGCGGGCGGGTGAGCAGTTCTTC. Protein sequence: CASSWGLAGVRAGEQFF. V gene TRBV27 combines with J gene TRBJ2-1; 14 bases agree with TRBD2. This CDR3 is 17 amino acids long. The ends lost 6 bases at V and 9 bases at J; junction bases unmatched: 13. Germline CDR1 reads MNHEY; CDR2 reads SMNVEV (reference sequence).

The J gene is TRBJ2-5, the V gene TRBV5-1; TRBD1 matches 9 bases. The CDR3 is 15 residues long. Germline CDR1 reads SGHRS; CDR2 reads YFSETQ. With V trimmed by 3 bases and J by 5 bases, 8 bases remained unmatched. CDR3 residues: CASSWETGGGETQYF. CDR3 DNA: TGCGCCAGCAGCTGGGAGACAGGGGGAGGGGAGACCCAGTACTTC.

This sequence joins TRBV9 and TRBJ2-6; 9 nucleotides match TRBD1. V dropped 8 bases and J dropped 3; count of bases not matched to a gene: 9. Germline V gene sequence: CDR1 SGDLS, CDR2 YYNGEE. The CDR3 loop spans 16 amino acids. This CDR3 is CASRQGEVFGANVLTF. For the CDR3, the DNA is TGTGCCAGTAGACAGGGGGAGGTGTTTGGGGCCAACGTCCTGACTTTC.

The chain uses TRBV6-6 and TRBJ2-1, with D uncertain. V was shortened by 0 bases and J by 9 bases, with 9 bases between the two germline ends. Per the germline V gene, CDR1 is MNHNY and CDR2 is SVGAGI (reference sequence). The CDR3 totals 13 residues. CDR3 amino acids: CASSYSLGVEQFF. The CDR3 DNA reads as TGTGCCAGCAGTTACTCACTGGGCGTTGAGCAGTTCTTC.

The chain uses TRBV4-1 and TRBJ2-1; D remains ambiguous. This CDR3 spans 12 amino acids. Trimming left V 0 bases short and J 9 bases short, with 6 bases between. Germline V gives CDR1 MGHRA, CDR2 YSYEKL. CDR3 coding DNA: TGCGCCAGCAGCCAAGATGGAAGTGAGCAGTTCTTC. This codes for CASSQDGSEQFF.

This sequence joins TRBV9 and TRBJ2-5, with 9 bases aligning to TRBD2. The J segment lost 4 bases and the V segment lost 4 bases, leaving 8 bases of the junction unmatched. There are 15 residues in the CDR3. Germline lookup yields CDR1 SGDLS and CDR2 YYNGEE. In DNA form, the CDR3 reads TGTGCCAGCAGCCCCCAACCTAGCGGGGTAGAGACCCAGTACTTC. It yields the protein CASSPQPSGVETQYF.

This chain uses TRBV5-4 with TRBJ1-1; D perhaps matches TRBD1 (5 bases). In germline, CDR1 is SGHNT, CDR2 YYREEE (reference sequence). V was shortened by 2 bases and J by 6 bases, with 11 bases between the two germline ends. The length of the CDR3 is 13 residues. The DNA of the CDR3 is TGTGCCAGCAGCTTTGCAGGGAGGCCTGAAGCTTTCTTT. Translated: CASSFAGRPEAFF.

This clone appeared a few times. V is TRBV19 and J is TRBJ2-7, with unresolved D. The CDR3 sequence is 13 residues long. Trimming shortened V by 6 bases and J by 0 bases, and 9 bases separated the two germline ends. Germline assignment: CDR1 LNHDA and CDR2 SQIVND (reference sequence). CDR3 sequence reads: CASSNLFSYEQYF. CDR3 DNA sequence: TGTGCCAGTAGCAATCTCTTCTCCTACGAGCAGTACTTC.

Only one count was recorded for this clone. V and J are TRBV28 and TRBJ2-7; TRBD2 is a possible D gene (6 bases). The CDR3 has 14 amino acids. Germline V gene data show CDR1 as MDHEN and CDR2 as SYDVKM. The V and J ends lost 5 bases and 1 base respectively, with 12 bases between them. The CDR3 bases are TGTGCCAGCAGTAAAAAGCGGGTTTCCTACGAGCAGTACTTC. Encoded protein: CASSKKRVSYEQYF.

The chain combines TRBV11-2 with TRBJ2-7, with 9 bases aligning to TRBD1. V was clipped by 0 bases and J by 0 bases; unmatched bases: 6. The CDR3 has 17 amino acids. Per the germline V gene, CDR1 is SGHAT and CDR2 is FQNNGV. As DNA, the CDR3 is TGTGCCAGCAGCTTAGACCCCGGGGGACAGGGCTCCTACGAGCAGTACTTC. Residues: CASSLDPGGQGSYEQYF.